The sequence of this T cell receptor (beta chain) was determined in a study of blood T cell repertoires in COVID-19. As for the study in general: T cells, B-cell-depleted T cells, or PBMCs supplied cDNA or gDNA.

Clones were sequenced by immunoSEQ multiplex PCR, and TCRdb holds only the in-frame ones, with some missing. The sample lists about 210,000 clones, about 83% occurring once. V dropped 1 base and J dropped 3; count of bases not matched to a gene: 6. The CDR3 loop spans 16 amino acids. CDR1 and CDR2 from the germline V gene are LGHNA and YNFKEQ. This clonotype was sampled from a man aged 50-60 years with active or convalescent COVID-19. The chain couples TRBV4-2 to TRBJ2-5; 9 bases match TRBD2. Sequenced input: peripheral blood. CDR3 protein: CASSQGAGGHEETQYF. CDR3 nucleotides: TGTGCCAGCAGCCAAGGGGCGGGAGGGCACGAAGAGACCCAGTACTTC.